Below are 15 T cell receptor beta chains sequenced from a single sample in a study of blood T cell repertoires in COVID-19. Profiling relied on immunoSEQ multiplex PCR, and the TCRdb table lists in-frame clones only, not all of them. Found here are around 230,000 clones, about 85% of them singletons; the top ten hold approximately 7.5%. Input material: peripheral blood. The source is a man in his 60s who had recovered from COVID-19.

A single count supports this clone. The chain is built from TRBV3-1 (or the pseudogene TRBV3-2) and TRBJ1-1; perhaps TRBD1 as D (6 bases). V was trimmed by 3 bases and J by 4 bases, leaving 21 bases between them. In germline, CDR1 is LGHDT, CDR2 YNNKEL (reference sequence). The CDR3 covers 17 residues. CDR3 amino acids: CASSQDVRGGPVTEAFF. The CDR3, as DNA: TGTGCCAGCAGCCAGGATGTTCGGGGGGGGCCTGTCACTGAAGCTTTCTTT.

The chain employs TRBV24-1 and TRBJ1-4, with 9 bases matching TRBD1. The CDR3 runs to 15 residues. The V segment lost 3 bases and the J segment 8 bases; nucleotides outside the gene matches: 6. Germline V gene sequence: CDR1 KGHDR, CDR2 SFDVKD. CDR3 in amino acids: CATSDRTGDGEKLFF. Written as DNA, the CDR3 is TGTGCCACCAGTGATCGGACAGGGGACGGGGAAAAACTGTTTTTT.

The chain recombines TRBV7-6 with TRBJ2-3, with 8 bases identical to TRBD2. V lost 4 bases and J lost 4; bases outside the gene matches: 7. This CDR3 is 15 amino acids long. The germline V gene encodes CDR1 SGHVS and CDR2 FNYEAQ. CDR3 in amino acids: CASSSLGGVADTQYF. CDR3 bases: TGTGCCAGCAGCTCCCTCGGGGGGGTAGCAGATACGCAGTATTTT.

V usage is TRBV4-1 and J usage is TRBJ2-2, with D tentatively TRBD2 (6 bases). Looked up from germline, CDR1 is MGHRA and CDR2 is YSYEKL. This CDR3 spans 17 amino acids. Trimming took 4 bases from V and 5 from J, leaving 20 bases between them. The CDR3 nucleotides read TGCGCCAGCAGCCCCTCCGGGGGAATCATTCGAACCGGGGAGCTGTTTTTT. It encodes CASSPSGGIIRTGELFF.

There are many counts of this clone. This rearrangement joins TRBV3-1 (or the pseudogene TRBV3-2) to TRBJ2-7; D is unresolved. The CDR3 contains 13 residues. Germline-derived CDR1 and CDR2 are LGHDT and YNNKEL (reference sequence). V was shortened by 4 bases and J by 3 bases, with 10 bases between the two germline ends. The CDR3 protein is CASSLTSHYEQYF. The CDR3 nucleotides are TGTGCCAGCAGCCTTACGTCACACTACGAGCAGTACTTC.

The chain uses TRBV10-3 and TRBJ1-2; D gene uncertain. Germline V CDR1 and CDR2: ENHRY, SYGVKD. The CDR3 spans 13 residues. V dropped 8 bases and J dropped 5 bases, with 15 bases sitting between them. CDR3 nucleotide sequence: TGTGCCATCGGCCCGTCTCCGCTTTATGGCTACACCTTC. Translated, it gives CAIGPSPLYGYTF.

The gene calls are TRBV10-3 and TRBJ1-1, with 7 bases lining up with TRBD1. Germline lookup yields CDR1 ENHRY and CDR2 SYGVKD. Unmatched junction bases numbered 8, after V lost 6 bases and J lost 1 base. This CDR3 contains 15 residues. The CDR3 sequence: CAIRLTGVTNTEAFF. CDR3 sequence (DNA): TGTGCCATCAGACTCACAGGGGTGACGAACACTGAAGCTTTCTTT.

The V call is TRBV28, the J call TRBJ1-1; TRBD1 matches 8 bases. Germline CDR1 reads MDHEN; CDR2 reads SYDVKM. J was trimmed by 4 bases and V by 7 bases; bases with no gene match: 5. The CDR3 has 13 residues. CDR3 DNA: TGTGCCAGCACCCGGACAGGGCGCACTGAAGCTTTCTTT. Amino acid sequence: CASTRTGRTEAFF.

J is TRBJ2-1 and V is TRBV3-1 (or the pseudogene TRBV3-2), with TRBD2 identical over 9 bases. Trimming cost V 4 bases and J 7 bases; bases outside gene matches: 8. Germline V gives CDR1 LGHDT, CDR2 YNNKEL (reference sequence). The CDR3 length is 15 residues. DNA for the CDR3: TGTGCCAGCAGCCGCTTGCGGACTAGCGTTAATGAGCAGTTCTTC. This codes for CASSRLRTSVNEQFF.

The chain links TRBV18 to TRBJ2-3, with 13 bases matching TRBD2. The length of the CDR3 is 16 residues. Germline V gives CDR1 KGHSH, CDR2 LQKENI. Trimming cost V 3 bases and J 4 bases; bases outside gene matches: 4. The CDR3 protein is CASSPITSGGADTQYF. Here the CDR3 DNA reads TGTGCCAGCTCACCGATAACTAGCGGGGGGGCAGATACGCAGTATTTT. Complete variable domain (other parts from reference TRBV18 and TRBJ2-3): NAGVMQNPRHLVRRRGQEARLRCSPMKGHSHVYWYRQLPEEGLKFMVYLQKENIIDESGMPKERFSAEFPKEGPSILRIQQVVRGDSAAYFCASSPITSGGADTQYFGPGTRLTVL.

The V and J genes are TRBV12-5 and TRBJ1-2; no reliable D call. The length of the CDR3 is 13 residues. Germline CDR1 LGHNT, CDR2 FRNRAP. V shed 1 base and J shed 3 bases, with 6 bases lying between them. Here the CDR3 reads CASGLAGYYGYTF. For the CDR3, the DNA is TGTGCTAGTGGTTTGGCGGGTTACTATGGCTACACCTTC.

As regards this clone: The sample contains more than one DNA sequence encoding this CDR3. The chain employs TRBV12-5 and TRBJ1-6; D unresolved. Per the germline V gene, CDR1 is LGHNT and CDR2 is FRNRAP. The CDR3 length is 13 residues. Deletions cut 5 bases from V and 4 bases from J, with 6 bases between. The CDR3 coding sequence is TGTGCTAGTGGTGACACGTATAATTCACCCCTCCACTTT. This sequence encodes CASGDTYNSPLHF.

CDR3: CSVEGLSSYNEQFF. In nucleotides, the CDR3 is TGCAGCGTTGAAGGGTTGAGCTCCTACAATGAGCAGTTCTTC. The gene calls are TRBV29-1 and TRBJ2-1, with D unclear. CDR1 is SQVTM and CDR2 is ANQGSEA in the germline V gene. V lost 1 base to trimming and J lost 0 bases, with 7 bases between them. The length of the CDR3 is 14 residues.

In this sample, this clone turned up once. The V and J genes are TRBV7-9 and TRBJ2-7; 10 nucleotides line up with TRBD1. The V gene's germline CDR1 is SEHNR and CDR2 FQNEAQ (reference sequence). J was trimmed by 2 bases and V by 5 bases; bases with no gene match: 6. The CDR3 has 15 amino acids. The CDR3 spells CASSNRDRGTYEQYF. The CDR3 DNA follows: TGTGCCAGCAGCAACCGGGACAGGGGAACCTACGAGCAGTACTTC.

The J gene is TRBJ2-1, the V gene TRBV20-1; TRBD2 matches at 12 bases. Losses at the gene ends were 3 bases for V and 8 bases for J; bases not matched to a gene: 5. The germline V gene encodes CDR1 DFQATT and CDR2 SNEGSKA (reference sequence). The CDR3 length is 14 residues. The CDR3 is CSASLLAGGHEQFF. In DNA, the CDR3 is TGCAGTGCTAGTCTTCTAGCGGGGGGGCATGAGCAGTTCTTC.